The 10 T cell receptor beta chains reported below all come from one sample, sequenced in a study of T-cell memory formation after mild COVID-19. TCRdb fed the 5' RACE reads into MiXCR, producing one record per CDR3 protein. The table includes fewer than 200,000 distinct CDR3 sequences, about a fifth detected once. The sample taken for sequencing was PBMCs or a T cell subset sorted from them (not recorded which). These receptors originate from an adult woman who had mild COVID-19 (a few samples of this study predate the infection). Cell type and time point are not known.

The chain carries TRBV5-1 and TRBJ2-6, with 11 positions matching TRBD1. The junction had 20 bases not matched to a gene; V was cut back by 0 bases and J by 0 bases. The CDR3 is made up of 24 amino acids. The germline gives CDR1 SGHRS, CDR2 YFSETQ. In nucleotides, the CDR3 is TGCGCCAGCAGCTTGGCCCGTGGACGGACAGGGGGCGCCTTTCCCCACTCTGGGGCCAACGTCCTGACTTTC. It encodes CASSLARGRTGGAFPHSGANVLTF. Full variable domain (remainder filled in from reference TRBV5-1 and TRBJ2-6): KAGVTQTPRYLIKTRGQQVTLSCSPISGHRSVSWYQQTPGQGLQFLFEYFSETQRNKGNFPGRFSGRQFSNSRSEMNVSTLELGDSALYLCASSLARGRTGGAFPHSGANVLTFGAGSRLTVL.

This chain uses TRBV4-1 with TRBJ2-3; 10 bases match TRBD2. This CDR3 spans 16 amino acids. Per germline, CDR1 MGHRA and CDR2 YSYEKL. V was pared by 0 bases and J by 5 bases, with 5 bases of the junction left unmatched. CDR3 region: CASSQEKASGGDTQYF. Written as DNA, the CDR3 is TGCGCCAGCAGCCAAGAGAAGGCTAGCGGGGGAGATACGCAGTATTTT.

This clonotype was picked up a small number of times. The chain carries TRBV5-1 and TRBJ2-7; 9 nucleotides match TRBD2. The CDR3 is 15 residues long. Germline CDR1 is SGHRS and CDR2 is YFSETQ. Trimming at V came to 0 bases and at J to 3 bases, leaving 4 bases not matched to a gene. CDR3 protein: CASSLGLAEYYEQYF. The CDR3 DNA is TGCGCCAGCAGCTTGGGACTAGCGGAATACTACGAGCAGTACTTC.

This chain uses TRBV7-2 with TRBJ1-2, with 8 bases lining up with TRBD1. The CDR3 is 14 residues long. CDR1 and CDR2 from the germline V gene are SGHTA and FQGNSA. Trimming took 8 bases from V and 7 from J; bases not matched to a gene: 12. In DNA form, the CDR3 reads TGTGCCAGCCCTTCACAGGGGGAAATGTTTGGCTACACCTTC. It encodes CASPSQGEMFGYTF.

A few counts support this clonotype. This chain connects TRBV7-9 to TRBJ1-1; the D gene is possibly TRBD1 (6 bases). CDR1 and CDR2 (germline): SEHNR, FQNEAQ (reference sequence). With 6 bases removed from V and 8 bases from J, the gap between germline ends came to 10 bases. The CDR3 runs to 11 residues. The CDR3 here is CASSLDREAFF. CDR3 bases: TGTGCCAGCAGTCTCGACAGGGAAGCTTTCTTT.

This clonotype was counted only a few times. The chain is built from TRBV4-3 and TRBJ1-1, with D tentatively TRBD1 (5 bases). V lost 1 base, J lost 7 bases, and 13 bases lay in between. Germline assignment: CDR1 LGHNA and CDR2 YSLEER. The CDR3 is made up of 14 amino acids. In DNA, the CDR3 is TGCGCCAGCAGCCAAGTTGCGAAGACAGTTGAAGCTTTCTTT. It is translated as CASSQVAKTVEAFF.

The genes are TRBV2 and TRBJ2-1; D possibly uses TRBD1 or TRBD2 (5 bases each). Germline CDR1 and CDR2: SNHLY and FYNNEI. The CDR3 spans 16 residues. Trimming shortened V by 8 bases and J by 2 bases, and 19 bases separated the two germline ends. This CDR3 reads CASYSRDRLPYNEQFF. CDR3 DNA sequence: TGTGCCAGCTATTCCCGGGACCGTCTACCCTACAATGAGCAGTTCTTC.

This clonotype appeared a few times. The CDR3 region has the DNA TGTGCCAGCAGCCGGACAGGGGGATCCTACGAGCAGTACTTC. Amino acid sequence: CASSRTGGSYEQYF. This sequence joins TRBV12-3 or TRBV12-4 and TRBJ2-7; 10 bases match TRBD1. CDR3 length: 14 residues. The ends lost 6 bases at V and 1 base at J; junction bases unmatched: 3.

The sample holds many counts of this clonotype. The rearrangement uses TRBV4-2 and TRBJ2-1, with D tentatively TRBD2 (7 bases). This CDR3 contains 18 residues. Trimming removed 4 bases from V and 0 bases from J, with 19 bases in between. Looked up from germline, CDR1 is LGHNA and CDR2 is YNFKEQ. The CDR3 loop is CASSRGLSGDGSYNEQFF. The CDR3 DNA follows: TGTGCCAGCAGCCGGGGGCTAAGCGGGGATGGCTCCTACAATGAGCAGTTCTTC.

The CDR3 DNA follows: TGTGCCAGCAACGGCCCAGTGGGGGGCTACACCTTC. Translated: CASNGPVGGYTF. The chain recombines TRBV9 with TRBJ1-2; D gene uncertain. Germline CDR1 and CDR2: SGDLS and YYNGEE. CDR3 size: 12 residues. V dropped 6 bases and J dropped 8 bases, with 14 bases sitting between them.